This T cell receptor beta chain was captured in a study of T cells after yellow fever vaccination. About the research overall: Fractions of limited cellularity were prepared by means of SMART-Seq v4 Ultra Low Input. Study results and limitations: Relatively few clonotypes were ones that appeared in both CD4 and CD8 compartments. A secondary response was less intense yet reached its peak sooner, at day 5 versus 15.

A universal primer site and UMIs were added as TCR cDNA was made by 5'RACE template switching. TCRdb reanalysed the 5' RACE reads using MiXCR and keeps one entry per CDR3 protein. Of 250,000 to 400,000 distinct CDR3 sequences in the sample, about 4.5% were seen once. This clonotype came up many times. The antigen is unknown. The germline gives CDR1 DFQATT, CDR2 SNEGSKA (reference sequence). The CDR3 has 11 amino acids. Trimming pared 5 bases from V and 4 bases from J, leaving 6 bases between. The TCR originated in a man between 18 and 35 years old who received the YFV17D yellow fever vaccine. The chain links TRBV20-1 to TRBJ1-3, with unresolved D. This material consisted of PBMCs, taken 15 days after the yellow fever booster vaccination. The CDR3 region has the DNA TGCAGTGCTCAAGGGGGAAACACCATATATTTT. This encodes CSAQGGNTIYF.